Given below is one TCR beta chain in context. Germline V CDR1 and CDR2: SEHNR, FQNEAQ (reference sequence). There are 15 residues in the CDR3. V lost 2 bases and J lost 2; bases outside the gene matches: 3. The source of the sample is a study of cytomegalovirus exposure and HLA in healthy donors. The PCR contained 60 Vbeta and 13 Jbeta primers. Repertoires were generated with immunoSEQ multiplex PCR, while TCRdb's copy carries only in-frame clones and drops some. The table has about 180,000 clones, more than 60% seen once. The specimen was PBMCs. This receptor was identified in a woman in her 30s in good health and CMV-seropositive. The chain recombines TRBV7-9 with TRBJ1-5, with 7 bases that match TRBD1. For the CDR3, the DNA is TGTGCCAGCAGCTTAAACAGGGGTGGCAATCAGCCCCAGCATTTT. This translates into CASSLNRGGNQPQHF.